One sample yielded the 10 T cell receptor beta chains listed below, sequenced in a study of blood T cell repertoires in COVID-19. Assay used: immunoSEQ multiplex PCR; TCRdb lists only in-frame clones, some missing. This table holds approximately 390,000 clones, around nine tenths found once. Sequencing was carried out using PBMCs or T cells enriched from blood (not recorded which). These receptors were taken from a woman aged 45-60 years who had recovered from COVID-19.

The V gene is TRBV12-3 or TRBV12-4, the J gene TRBJ2-1, with D possibly TRBD1 on 6 matching bases. V was shortened by 6 bases and J by 6 bases, with 12 bases between the two germline ends. CDR3 length: 13 residues. The DNA of the CDR3 is TGTGCCAGCAGCTTCACAGGGAGCAATGAGCAGTTCTTC. This sequence encodes CASSFTGSNEQFF.

V is TRBV27 and J is TRBJ2-1; 7 positions agree with TRBD1. The CDR3 has 16 amino acids. The V segment lost 6 bases and the J segment 2 bases; nucleotides outside the gene matches: 10. Germline V gene lookup returns CDR1 MNHEY and CDR2 SMNVEV (reference sequence). CDR3 residues: CASSRTTGSAYNEQFF. CDR3 coding DNA: TGTGCCAGCAGCCGTACGACAGGGTCGGCCTACAATGAGCAGTTCTTC.

The rearrangement joins TRBV5-1 to TRBJ1-3; D remains unclear. Germline V gene data show CDR1 as SGHRS and CDR2 as YFSETQ. The CDR3 is 13 residues long. Trimming took 4 bases from V and 2 from J, leaving 7 bases between them. The CDR3 DNA is TGCGCCAGCAGCCAAGCCCCTGGAAACACCATATATTTT. This translates into CASSQAPGNTIYF.

The gene calls are TRBV27 and TRBJ2-7; 8 bases match TRBD1. This CDR3 region has 14 residues. Germline values: CDR1 MNHEY, CDR2 SMNVEV (reference sequence). V shed 4 bases, J shed 3 bases, and the junction held 5 bases outside the gene matches. The CDR3 reads CASSSGTGHYEQYF. The CDR3 DNA is TGTGCCAGCAGTTCCGGGACAGGCCACTACGAGCAGTACTTC.

The chain employs TRBV28 and TRBJ2-2, with TRBD2 as a possible D gene (6 bases). Germline V gene data show CDR1 as MDHEN and CDR2 as SYDVKM. Between the trimmed V and J ends, which lost 6 bases and 6 bases, there was a span of 11 bases. This CDR3 contains 13 residues. CDR3 region: CASRTGLPGELFF. The CDR3 bases are TGTGCCAGCAGGACGGGACTTCCCGGGGAGCTGTTTTTT.

J is TRBJ1-2 and V is TRBV18, with D possibly being TRBD1 (6 bases). The V gene's germline CDR1 is KGHSH and CDR2 LQKENI. The CDR3 is made up of 13 amino acids. The V end was cut by 4 bases, the J end by 6 bases, with 12 bases between. CDR3 protein: CASSQRQVDGYTF. The CDR3 region has the DNA TGTGCCAGCTCACAAAGACAGGTAGATGGCTACACCTTC.

The chain combines TRBV9 with TRBJ1-1, with D possibly matching TRBD1 (5 bases). The V gene lost 0 bases and the J gene lost 1 base, with 10 bases spanning the gap. The length of the CDR3 is 15 residues. The germline V gene has CDR1 SGDLS and CDR2 YYNGEE. CDR3 protein: CASSVAAGENTEAFF. Written as DNA, the CDR3 is TGTGCCAGCAGCGTAGCGGCGGGGGAGAACACTGAAGCTTTCTTT.

The chain couples TRBV4-1 to TRBJ2-2; 9 bases match TRBD1. CDR1 and CDR2 (germline): MGHRA, YSYEKL. CDR3 length: 15 residues. Germline trimming cut 6 bases from V and 7 bases from J; bases unmatched to any gene: 9. This CDR3 reads CASRLSGQGYGELFF. The CDR3 region has the DNA TGCGCCAGCAGGTTGTCGGGACAGGGATACGGGGAGCTGTTTTTT.

The gene calls are TRBV6-4 and TRBJ2-1, with 11 bases lining up with TRBD2. Germline CDR1 and CDR2: MRHNA and SNTAGT. The V and J ends lost 0 bases and 5 bases, in that order; junction bases with no gene match: 3. This CDR3 is 16 amino acids long. In nucleotides, the CDR3 is TGTGCCAGCAGTGACTCTAGCGGGGGGGGACACAATGAGCAGTTCTTC. Translating gives CASSDSSGGGHNEQFF.

This clone was counted a single time. The chain couples TRBV19 to TRBJ2-3, with 10 bases aligning to TRBD2. V gave up 6 bases and J gave up 7 bases; unmatched junction bases: 13. This CDR3 contains 16 residues. CDR1 and CDR2 from the germline V gene are LNHDA and SQIVND (reference sequence). The CDR3 is CASSPPGLALRNTQYF. In DNA, the CDR3 is TGTGCCAGTAGCCCACCGGGACTAGCGCTCAGAAATACGCAGTATTTT.